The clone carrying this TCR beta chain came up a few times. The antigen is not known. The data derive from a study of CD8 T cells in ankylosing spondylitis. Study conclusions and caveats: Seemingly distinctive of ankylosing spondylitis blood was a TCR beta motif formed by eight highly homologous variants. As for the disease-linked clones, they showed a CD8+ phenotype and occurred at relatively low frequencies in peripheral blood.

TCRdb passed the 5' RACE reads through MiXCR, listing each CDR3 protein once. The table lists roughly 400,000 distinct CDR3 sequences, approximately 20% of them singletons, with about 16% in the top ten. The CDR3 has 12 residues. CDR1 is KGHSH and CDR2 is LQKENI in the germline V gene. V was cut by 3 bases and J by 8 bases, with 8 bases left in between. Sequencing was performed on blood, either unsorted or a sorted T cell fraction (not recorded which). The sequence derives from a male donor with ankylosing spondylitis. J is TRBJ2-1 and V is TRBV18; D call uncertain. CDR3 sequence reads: CASSPLAYEQFF. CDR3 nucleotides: TGTGCCAGCTCACCCTTAGCTTATGAGCAGTTCTTC.